This T cell receptor (beta chain) emerged from a study of blood T cell repertoires in COVID-19. Across the whole study: Samples representing acute and convalescent COVID-19 were sourced from the United States, Italy and Spain.

Germline CDR1 reads MRHNA; CDR2 reads SNTAGT. V lost 4 bases and J lost 2; bases outside the gene matches: 11. This CDR3 is built from 18 residues. Per the study methods: Estimation of nucleated cell counts relied on the amplification of reference gene primers. The table came from immunoSEQ multiplex PCR; TCRdb's copy has only in-frame clones and leaves some out. The D gene and trimming were derived from the DNA, and the V and J assignments and clone size from that table. The table includes 100,000 to 150,000 clones, 84% detected once. V is TRBV6-4 and J is TRBJ1-3, with TRBD1 identical over 10 bases. The source is a man between 60 and 70 years old with acute or convalescent COVID-19. Sequencing was performed on peripheral blood. The CDR3 region has the DNA TGTGCCAGCAGTGTCTTCGCCGGGACAGGGGAGCCTGGAAACACCATATATTTT. Protein sequence: CASSVFAGTGEPGNTIYF.